This passage covers 13 T cell receptor beta chains from one sample sequenced in a study of blood T cell repertoires in COVID-19. Method: immunoSEQ multiplex PCR; TCRdb's copy keeps in-frame clones and lacks some. This table holds 200,000 to 250,000 clones, around 84% found once. Material for sequencing was peripheral blood. The receptors were sampled from a man aged 25-45 years with active or convalescent COVID-19.

The chain links TRBV7-2 to TRBJ2-2; tentatively, D is TRBD2 (6 bases). Trimming took off 0 bases at V and 1 base at J, with 9 bases between the two ends. The CDR3 runs 16 residues. Per germline, CDR1 SGHTA and CDR2 FQGNSA. The CDR3 sequence is CASSLAGGGNTGELFF. CDR3 nucleotides: TGTGCCAGCAGCTTAGCGGGGGGTGGGAACACCGGGGAGCTGTTTTTT.

J is TRBJ2-1 and V is TRBV6-2 or TRBV6-3; 11 nucleotides match TRBD2. This CDR3 is 21 amino acids long. The J segment lost 0 bases and the V segment lost 4 bases, leaving 17 bases of the junction unmatched. CDR1 is MNHEY, CDR2 SVGEGT, per germline. The CDR3 is CASSFSRASGRPPSSYNEQFF. The CDR3 DNA follows: TGTGCCAGCAGTTTCTCCCGTGCTAGCGGGAGGCCACCAAGCTCCTACAATGAGCAGTTCTTC.

Worth noting for this clone: Germline and junction disagree at one end, which may indicate a read error. Other DNA sequences in this sample translate to the same CDR3. The J gene is TRBJ2-5, the V gene TRBV7-2; 9 bases match TRBD2. The germline gives CDR1 SGHTA, CDR2 FQGNSA. The CDR3 runs to 14 residues. CDR3 residues: CASSLAGRGETQYF. The CDR3, as DNA: TGTGCCAGCAGCCTAGCGGGGAGGGGAGAGACCCAGTACTTC.

The V gene is TRBV4-3, the J gene TRBJ2-1; no clear D gene. V shed 0 bases and J shed 9 bases, with 9 bases lying between them. The CDR3 loop spans 13 amino acids. Germline values: CDR1 LGHNA, CDR2 YSLEER. The CDR3 loop reads CASSQEESTEQFF. Here the CDR3 DNA reads TGCGCCAGCAGCCAAGAGGAGAGCACTGAGCAGTTCTTC.

The V and J genes are TRBV6-5 and TRBJ1-6; D call uncertain. This CDR3 has 13 amino acids. Germline V lookup: CDR1 MNHEY, CDR2 SVGAGI. Trimming removed 3 bases from V and 6 bases from J, with 6 bases in between. CDR3 bases: TGTGCCAGCAGTTATTCGGGTAATTCACCCCTCCACTTT. Its protein product is CASSYSGNSPLHF.

The chain couples TRBV2 to TRBJ2-5; tentative D call: TRBD1 (5 bases). Germline-derived CDR1 and CDR2 are SNHLY and FYNNEI. There are 17 residues in the CDR3. V was shortened by 6 bases and J by 5 bases, with 25 bases between the two germline ends. The CDR3 nucleotides are TGTGCCAGCAGCGATCTCCTCAGGGTTTCCGGGCGTGAGACCCAGTACTTC. Protein product: CASSDLLRVSGRETQYF.

In nucleotides, the CDR3 is TGTGCCAGCAGACCCCACGGGGGGAGTAATGAAAAACTGTTTTTT. Translating it yields CASRPHGGSNEKLFF. The rearrangement uses TRBV25-1 and TRBJ1-4; D might be TRBD1 (5 bases). V was clipped by 6 bases and J by 4 bases, with 15 bases between them. Germline CDR1 and CDR2: MGHDK and SYGVNS. The CDR3 contains 15 residues.

The chain combines TRBV7-2 with TRBJ2-5; 9 bases agree with TRBD1. Germline lookup yields CDR1 SGHTA and CDR2 FQGNSA. V was pared by 5 bases and J by 9 bases, with 22 bases of the junction left unmatched. This CDR3 spans 18 amino acids. CDR3 sequence reads: CASSLIGGVQGAQQAQYF. The CDR3 coding sequence is TGTGCCAGCAGCCTGATCGGAGGTGTACAGGGGGCGCAGCAGGCCCAGTACTTC.

This clone was recorded only once. This chain connects TRBV25-1 to TRBJ1-4; 7 bases map to TRBD1. V lost 11 bases, J lost 14 bases, and 14 bases stayed unmatched. Looked up from germline, CDR1 is MGHDK and CDR2 is SYGVNS. This CDR3 has 12 amino acids. In DNA, the CDR3 is TGTGCCTCTTCGGGACAGCGGTTAGGGCTGTTTTTT. This codes for CASSGQRLGLFF. The full variable domain, rest sourced from reference TRBV25-1 and TRBJ1-4, is EADIYQTPRYLVIGTGKKITLECSQTMGHDKMYWYQQDPGMELHLIHYSYGVNSTEKGDLSSESTVSRIRTEHFPLTLESARPSHTSQYLCASSGQRLGLFFGSGTQLSVL.

The chain links TRBV5-4 to TRBJ2-7; maybe TRBD2 (6 bases). Germline CDR1 SGHNT, CDR2 YYREEE (reference sequence). Trimming removed 4 bases from V and 5 bases from J, with 16 bases in between. The CDR3 is made up of 14 amino acids. In DNA, the CDR3 is TGTGCCAGCAGCATGGGACTCGGTGACGACGAGCAGTACTTC. This codes for CASSMGLGDDEQYF.

The V and J genes are TRBV9 and TRBJ1-5, with D possibly TRBD1 on 6 matching bases. Trimming removed 3 bases from V and 3 bases from J, with 13 bases in between. Germline V gene sequence: CDR1 SGDLS, CDR2 YYNGEE. This CDR3 comprises 15 residues. CDR3 sequence: CASSGRGGLNQPQHF. The CDR3 coding sequence is TGTGCCAGCAGCGGTAGGGGGGGCCTCAATCAGCCCCAGCATTTT.

The chain carries TRBV9 and TRBJ1-3, with D possibly being TRBD1 (6 bases). This CDR3 contains 16 residues. The V and J ends lost 3 bases and 0 bases respectively, with 13 bases between them. Germline CDR1 SGDLS, CDR2 YYNGEE. As DNA, the CDR3 is TGTGCCAGCAGCGCCGGGACACTGATCTCTGGAAACACCATATATTTT. It encodes CASSAGTLISGNTIYF.

The V call is TRBV6-5, the J call TRBJ1-1; D possibly corresponds to TRBD1 (5 bases). The germline V gene encodes CDR1 MNHEY and CDR2 SVGAGI. This CDR3 has 13 residues. The V end lost 4 bases, the J end lost 5 bases, and 11 bases lay between the germline ends. In nucleotides, the CDR3 is TGTGCCAGCAGTTGGTCCAGGGTGACTGAAGCTTTCTTT. This codes for CASSWSRVTEAFF.